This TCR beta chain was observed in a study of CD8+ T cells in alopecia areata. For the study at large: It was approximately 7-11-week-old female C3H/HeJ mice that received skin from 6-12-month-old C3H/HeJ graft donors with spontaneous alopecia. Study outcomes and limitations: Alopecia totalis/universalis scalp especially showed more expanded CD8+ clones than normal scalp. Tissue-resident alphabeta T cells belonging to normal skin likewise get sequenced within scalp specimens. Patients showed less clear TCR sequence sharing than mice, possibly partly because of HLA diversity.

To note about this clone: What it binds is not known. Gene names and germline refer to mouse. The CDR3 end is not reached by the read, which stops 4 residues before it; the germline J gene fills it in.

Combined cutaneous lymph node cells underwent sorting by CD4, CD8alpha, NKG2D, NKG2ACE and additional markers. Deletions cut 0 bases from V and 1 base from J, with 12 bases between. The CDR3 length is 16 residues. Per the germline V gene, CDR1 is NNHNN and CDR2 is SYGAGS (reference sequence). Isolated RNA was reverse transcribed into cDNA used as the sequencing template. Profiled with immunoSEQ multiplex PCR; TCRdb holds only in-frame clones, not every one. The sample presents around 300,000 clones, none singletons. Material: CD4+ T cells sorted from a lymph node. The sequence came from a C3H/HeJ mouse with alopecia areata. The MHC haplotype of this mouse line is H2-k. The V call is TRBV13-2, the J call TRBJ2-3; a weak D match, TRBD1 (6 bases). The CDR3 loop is CASGDARGGGAETLYF. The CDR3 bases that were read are TGTGCCAGCGGTGATGCAAGAGGGGGTGGTGCAGAA.